This TCR beta chain was recovered during a study of cytomegalovirus exposure and HLA in healthy donors. Study conclusions and caveats: Some public TCRs appeared in many individuals, while most sequences were rare.

The PCR made use of 60 Vbeta and 13 Jbeta primers. The protocol was immunoSEQ multiplex PCR, while the TCRdb copy is restricted to in-frame clones and leaves out a portion. The listing records about 43,000 clones. V was cut by 6 bases and J by 1 base, with 11 bases left in between. The CDR3 sequence is 14 residues long. Germline lookup yields CDR1 KGHSH and CDR2 LQKENI. Worth noting for this clone: The target antigen is unknown.

Material: PBMCs. J is TRBJ2-3 and V is TRBV18; no clear D gene. This TCR was sampled from a woman aged 25 to 45 in good health and CMV-seronegative. CDR3 in amino acids: CASSQNIGTDTQYF. For the CDR3, the DNA is TGTGCCAGCTCCCAAAATATAGGCACAGATACGCAGTATTTT.